This TCR beta chain is from a study of Ad26.COV2.S vaccination and SARS-CoV-2 variants. Study summary: Donor allocation was to the COV1001 Ad26.COV2.S trial arm. Study-level results: Placebo recipients had lower spike-specific TCR breadth than vaccine recipients.

The V end lost 7 bases, the J end lost 0 bases, and 16 bases lay between the germline ends. The CDR3 consists of 15 residues. Per the germline V gene, CDR1 is GTSNPN and CDR2 is SVGIG (reference sequence). The treatment here: roughly 20 received Ad26.COV2.S at low or high dose, single or two shots; roughly 5 received placebo; per-sample allocation not given. The samples were gathered on day 63 after the first injection of vaccine or placebo. A note on this clone: Its antigen remains unknown.

The assay was immunoSEQ multiplex PCR, and TCRdb's table has in-frame clones only and misses some. The table has roughly 680,000 clones, roughly 90% seen once. Sequences were derived from peripheral blood, sampled in a trial of Ad26.COV2.S vaccine versus placebo. The chain employs TRBV30 and TRBJ1-3; D perhaps matches TRBD1 (6 bases). The TCR comes from a person aged 18-65 years who received the Ad26.COV2.S COVID-19 vaccine or a placebo. The CDR3 nucleotides are TGTGCCTACCGACAGGCCAGGACCTCTGGAAACACCATATATTTT. This translates into CAYRQARTSGNTIYF. Variable domain in full (rest from reference TRBV30 and TRBJ1-3): SQTIHQWPATLVQPVGSPLSLECTVEGTSNPNLYWYRQAAGRGLQLLFYSVGIGQISSEVPQNLSASRPQDRQFILSSKKLLLSDSGFYLCAYRQARTSGNTIYFGEGSWLTVV.